The rows below give T cell receptor beta chains drawn from one sample of a study of human T cells and chemical hapten exposure. A single record per CDR3 protein comes from TCRdb applying MiXCR to the RACE reads. The data show 150,000 to 200,000 distinct CDR3 sequences, around 15% seen once. This sample comprised whole blood, obtained in connection with sensitization to the hapten diphenylcyclopropenone (DPC). These receptors came from a woman aged 25 to 39 with alopecia areata. Some clones in this sample may be carry-over from other donors' samples. Each CDR3 is given with its conserved first and last residue. A D gene is named only where the DNA matches it firmly. Only some rows state a clone size, as once, few, many or a class for expanded clones.

v_gene	abundance	j_gene	d_gene	CDR3nt	CDR3aa
TRBV5-6	few	TRBJ1-1	-	TGTGCCAGCAGTACAGCCAGGGGCACTGAAGCTTTCTTT	CASSTARGTEAFF
TRBV29-1	-	TRBJ2-1	-	TGCAGCGCTAGTGGACAGATCTACAATGAGCAGTTCTTC	CSASGQIYNEQFF
TRBV27	-	TRBJ2-1	TRBD2	TGTGCCAGCAGTCTTCTAGCGGGCCCGGACAATGAGCAGTTCTTC	CASSLLAGPDNEQFF
TRBV20-1	few	TRBJ1-6	-	TGCAGTGCTAACCAGGGGCGGAATTCACCCCTCCACTTT	CSANQGRNSPLHF
TRBV2	few	TRBJ1-2	-	TGTGCCAGCGGGGGATACCCTCCTAACTATGGCTACACCTTC	CASGGYPPNYGYTF
TRBV6-5	few	TRBJ2-5	TRBD2	TGTGCCAGCAGTTACGGCGGGGGGGCCTTGAAGACCCAGTACTTC	CASSYGGGALKTQYF
TRBV28	-	TRBJ2-7	TRBD1	TGTGCCAGCGGTACTTGGACAGGGTTCTACGAGCAGTACTTC	CASGTWTGFYEQYF
TRBV29-1	once	TRBJ2-3	TRBD1	TGCAGCGTTACAGGGGCCCAAGATACGCAGTATTTT	CSVTGAQDTQYF
TRBV7-2	many	TRBJ2-7	-	TGTGCCAGTAAATCACTTGGGGGAGCTTCCTACGAGCAGTACTTC	CASKSLGGASYEQYF
TRBV4-3	-	TRBJ2-3	TRBD2	TGCGCCAGCAGCCAAGGACTAGCGGGAGCCGATACGCAGTATTTT	CASSQGLAGADTQYF
TRBV28	once	TRBJ1-5	-	TGTGCCACCATGCGGAATAGCAATCAGCCCCAGCATTTT	CATMRNSNQPQHF
TRBV7-2	few	TRBJ1-1	TRBD1	TGTGCCAGCAGCATCACAGGGGGGACGGGCACTGAAGCTTTCTTT	CASSITGGTGTEAFF
TRBV9	-	TRBJ2-5	-	TGTGCCAGCAGCGTAGGGCGAACGCGGCAAGAGACCCAGTACTTC	CASSVGRTRQETQYF
TRBV4-2	-	TRBJ1-2	-	TGTGCCAGCAGCCAAGATGTATCTGGCTACACCTTC	CASSQDVSGYTF
TRBV29-1	few	TRBJ2-1	-	TGCAGCGTTGTCATCCCCCTCAATGAGCAGTTCTTC	CSVVIPLNEQFF
TRBV3-1	-	TRBJ2-3	TRBD2	TGTGCCAGCAGCCTGCGACTAGCGGGAGTTCCGCAGTATTTT	CASSLRLAGVPQYF
TRBV2	few	TRBJ2-2	TRBD1	TGTGCCAGCGGACAGGCCAACACCGGGGAGCTGTTTTTT	CASGQANTGELFF
TRBV6-5	few	TRBJ1-6	-	TGTGCCAGCAGTTACTCCTGGACTGAAAATTCACCCCTCCACTTT	CASSYSWTENSPLHF
TRBV5-3	-	TRBJ1-6	-	TGTGCCAGAAGCCCGGGCTGGGACCATATCTCACCCCTCCACTTT	CARSPGWDHISPLHF
TRBV25-1	few	TRBJ1-5	-	TGTGCCAGCAGTGAACCCGGAGCGGTTCAGCCCCAGCATTTT	CASSEPGAVQPQHF
TRBV14	-	TRBJ2-1	-	TGTGCCAGCAGGATGGCGCAGAGCTCCTACAATGAGCAGTTCTTC	CASRMAQSSYNEQFF
TRBV5-4	many	TRBJ2-5	-	TGTGCCAGCAGCTTGTCGGCCCGCCAAGAGACCCAGTACTTC	CASSLSARQETQYF
TRBV18	-	TRBJ1-5	TRBD1	TGTGCCAGCTCACCCGACAGGGCGGTTCAGCCCCAGCATTTT	CASSPDRAVQPQHF
TRBV28	few	TRBJ2-1	TRBD1	TGTGCCAGCAGTTTTCGGGACAGGGGTTTCGGCTACAATGAGCAGTTCTTC	CASSFRDRGFGYNEQFF
TRBV6-1	many	TRBJ1-1	-	TGTGCCAGCAGTTCCAACACGGACGTTCGGGCTTTCTTT	CASSSNTDVRAFF
TRBV7-9	-	TRBJ2-3	-	TGTGCCAGCAGCTTATCGGCGGGGATCCGCACAGATACGCAGTATTTT	CASSLSAGIRTDTQYF
TRBV20-1	few	TRBJ1-5	-	TGCAGTGCTGGTCATGACGGCAGCTATGATAGCAATCAGCCCCAGCATTTT	CSAGHDGSYDSNQPQHF
TRBV5-1	few	TRBJ1-1	-	TGCGCCAGCAGCCCAAAGACGGCCGAGATGAACACTGAAGCTTTCTTT	CASSPKTAEMNTEAFF